The clone carrying this TCR beta chain was seen only a few times. The antigen is not known. V was shortened by 2 bases and J by 2 bases, with 13 bases between the two germline ends. CDR1 is SGHRS, CDR2 YFSETQ, per germline. This CDR3 contains 15 residues. The data were obtained in a study of Graves' ophthalmopathy and Graves' hyperthyroidism. Study results and limitations: Blood also harbored most expanded thyroid clonotypes above 0.001 frequency. The model flagged ophthalmopathy progression at 65% to 71% sensitivity and less than 75% specificity.

The TCR beta CDR3 regions underwent amplification from RNA transcripts. An opening RT-PCR round employed HTBI primers and preceded a second-round multiplex PCR. TCRdb re-called the multiplex PCR reads with MiXCR, one entry per CDR3 protein. The sample lists about 240,000 distinct CDR3 sequences, about 46% seen once, with over 40% in the top ten. A volume of around 10 ml of fresh peripheral blood supplied the PBMCs. This chain joins TRBV5-1 and TRBJ1-2, with D perhaps TRBD1 (5 bases). The sample was peripheral blood. This receptor was identified in an adult man with Graves' ophthalmopathy. CDR3 loop: CASSLRGHLNYGYTF. The CDR3 DNA reads as TGCGCCAGCAGCTTAAGAGGACACCTCAACTATGGCTACACCTTC.